The 21 T cell receptor beta chains below were found in one sample sequenced in a study of blood T cells in healthy people across ages. A second PCR of roughly 7 to 11 cycles used a sample-barcoded 5' primer and a J-beta primer mix. Using its own MiXCR run on the 5' RACE reads, TCRdb lists one record per CDR3 protein. The sample carries 1.2 million to 1.5 million distinct CDR3 sequences, roughly 64% recorded once. Sequenced sample: blood. These receptors all stem from a man younger than 30 in good health.

The chain recombines TRBV20-1 with TRBJ1-2; 11 bases map to TRBD1. CDR1 and CDR2 from the germline V gene are DFQATT and SNEGSKA (reference sequence). V gave up 6 bases and J gave up 7 bases; unmatched junction bases: 7. This CDR3 region has 13 residues. The CDR3 sequence is CSASRDRGVGYTF. In DNA, the CDR3 is TGCAGTGCGAGCCGGGACAGGGGGGTTGGCTACACCTTC.

This chain connects TRBV5-6 to TRBJ2-7; maybe TRBD2 (6 bases). The CDR3 sequence is 16 residues long. Trimming cost V 7 bases and J 2 bases, with 22 bases left between them. Germline V gene sequence: CDR1 SGHDT, CDR2 YYEEEE. The CDR3 loop reads CASHLIGSRRPYEQYF. The DNA of the CDR3 is TGTGCCAGCCACCTTATCGGGAGTAGGAGGCCCTACGAGCAGTACTTC.

A single count supports this clonotype. J is TRBJ2-4 and V is TRBV19; a weak D match, TRBD1 (6 bases). The J call may be in error: the DNA end matches TRBJ2-7 better. The CDR3 totals 14 residues. Per germline, CDR1 LNHDA and CDR2 SQIVND (reference sequence). The CDR3 here is CASRPGTTSYEQYF. CDR3 DNA sequence: TGTGCCAGCAGACCCGGGACAACCTCCTACGAGCAGTACTTC.

V is TRBV7-2 and J is TRBJ2-1; 8 positions agree with TRBD2. The CDR3 is made up of 17 amino acids. The germline CDR1 and CDR2 sequences are SGHTA and FQGNSA. Trimming took 0 bases from V and 7 from J; bases not matched to a gene: 11. The CDR3 here is CASSLAMAGGGINEQFF. The DNA for the CDR3 is TGTGCCAGCAGCTTAGCGATGGCGGGAGGAGGGATAAATGAGCAGTTCTTC. Filled out from reference TRBV7-2 and TRBJ2-1, the complete variable domain reads GAGVSQSPSNKVTEKGKDVELRCDPISGHTALYWYRQSLGQGLEFLIYFQGNSAPDKSGLPSDRFSAERTGGSVSTLTIQRTQQEDSAVYLCASSLAMAGGGINEQFFGPGTRLTVL.

This chain uses TRBV2 with TRBJ2-3, with D possibly being TRBD1 or TRBD2 (6 bases each). Germline assignment: CDR1 SNHLY and CDR2 FYNNEI. The ends were cut back, 3 bases at V and 0 bases at J, with 13 bases in the middle. CDR3 length equals 16 residues. The CDR3 spells CASSEERGLSTDTQYF. Here the CDR3 DNA reads TGTGCCAGCAGTGAGGAACGGGGGCTGAGCACAGATACGCAGTATTTT. The variable domain in full, with the rest retrieved from reference TRBV2 and TRBJ2-3, is EPEVTQTPSHQVTQMGQEVILRCVPISNHLYFYWYRQILGQKVEFLVSFYNNEISEKSEIFDDQFSVERPDGSNFTLKIRSTKLEDSAMYFCASSEERGLSTDTQYFGPGTRLTVL.

The genes are TRBV27 and TRBJ2-3; 8 bases align to TRBD1. This CDR3 contains 16 residues. Germline values: CDR1 MNHEY, CDR2 SMNVEV (reference sequence). V trimming: 8 bases; J trimming: 2 bases; junction bases outside the gene matches: 12. As DNA, the CDR3 is TGTGCCAGCGGCACTCAGGGGGCGCCCCTCACAGATACGCAGTATTTT. Amino acid sequence: CASGTQGAPLTDTQYF.

This chain joins TRBV20-1 and TRBJ2-5; a possible D gene is TRBD1 (6 bases). Germline CDR1 is DFQATT and CDR2 is SNEGSKA (reference sequence). V was shortened by 7 bases and J by 2 bases, with 17 bases between the two germline ends. CDR3 length: 14 residues. The CDR3 region is CSVLPPQGQETQYF. CDR3 coding DNA: TGCAGTGTTCTCCCACCACAGGGTCAAGAGACCCAGTACTTC.

This chain connects TRBV12-3 or TRBV12-4 to TRBJ2-3; D is ambiguous. V lost 0 bases and J lost 4, with 11 bases in between. The CDR3 is 15 residues long. In nucleotides, the CDR3 is TGTGCCAGCAGTTTAGCGGATTCTGGGGCAGATACGCAGTATTTT. It yields the protein CASSLADSGADTQYF.

The rearrangement joins TRBV20-1 to TRBJ2-7; 9 positions agree with TRBD1. With V trimmed by 6 bases and J by 5 bases, 5 bases remained unmatched. This CDR3 region has 12 residues. Looked up from germline, CDR1 is DFQATT and CDR2 is SNEGSKA (reference sequence). In DNA form, the CDR3 reads TGCAGTGCGGACAGGGGTTGGAACGAGCAGTACTTC. It encodes CSADRGWNEQYF.

CDR3 coding DNA: TGCAGTGCTAGAGATGTTGGTGTGGACCCGCGGGAGACCAAAAACATTCAGTACTTC. Protein sequence: CSARDVGVDPRETKNIQYF. This chain links TRBV20-1 with TRBJ2-4; 7 bases align to TRBD2. The germline V gene has CDR1 DFQATT and CDR2 SNEGSKA (reference sequence). Trimming took 0 bases from V and 2 from J; bases not matched to a gene: 16. This CDR3 spans 19 amino acids.

This chain joins TRBV5-1 and TRBJ2-1, with D tentatively TRBD1 or TRBD2 (6 bases each). This CDR3 is 16 amino acids long. Germline V gene sequence: CDR1 SGHRS, CDR2 YFSETQ. The ends were cut back, 2 bases at V and 8 bases at J, with 20 bases in the middle. This CDR3 reads CASSFNPGLGADEQFF. In nucleotides, the CDR3 is TGCGCCAGCAGCTTCAATCCGGGACTGGGGGCGGATGAGCAGTTCTTC. The variable domain in full, completed from reference TRBV5-1 and TRBJ2-1, reads KAGVTQTPRYLIKTRGQQVTLSCSPISGHRSVSWYQQTPGQGLQFLFEYFSETQRNKGNFPGRFSGRQFSNSRSEMNVSTLELGDSALYLCASSFNPGLGADEQFFGPGTRLTVL.

The CDR3 nucleotides read TGTGCCAGCACCCGCAGTGGGGAGGACTCCTACAATGAGCAGTTCTTC. Amino acids: CASTRSGEDSYNEQFF. The chain is built from TRBV14 and TRBJ2-1, with a tentative D call TRBD2 (6 bases). The CDR3 covers 16 residues. Trimming pared 7 bases from V and 0 bases from J, leaving 16 bases between. Germline CDR1 SGHDN, CDR2 FVKESK. Based on the CDR3 plus reference TRBV14 and TRBJ2-1, the full variable domain is EAGVTQFPSHSVIEKGQTVTLRCDPISGHDNLYWYRRVMGKEIKFLLHFVKESKQDESGMPNNRFLAERTGGTYSTLKVQPAELEDSGVYFCASTRSGEDSYNEQFFGPGTRLTVL.

J is TRBJ1-6 and V is TRBV20-1, with a possible D match to TRBD1 (6 bases). The germline V and J ends were trimmed by 3 bases and 8 bases, with 14 bases remaining between them. CDR1 and CDR2 from the germline V gene are DFQATT and SNEGSKA (reference sequence). CDR3 size: 14 residues. The CDR3 DNA follows: TGCAGTGCTAGCTACAGGGCCGGGGATTCACCCCTCCACTTT. Its protein product is CSASYRAGDSPLHF.

The rearrangement uses TRBV7-9 and TRBJ2-7; 9 bases map to TRBD1. The CDR3 totals 17 residues. J was trimmed by 2 bases and V by 5 bases; bases with no gene match: 13. Germline loops: CDR1 SEHNR, CDR2 FQNEAQ (reference sequence). The CDR3 loop reads CASSLTTGGTGPYEQYF. CDR3 in DNA: TGTGCCAGCAGCCTAACAACGGGCGGGACAGGGCCCTACGAGCAGTACTTC.

The chain links TRBV4-3 to TRBJ1-1, with 8 bases aligning to TRBD1. The CDR3 loop spans 15 amino acids. The V segment lost 0 bases and the J segment 4 bases; nucleotides outside the gene matches: 4. CDR1 is LGHNA and CDR2 is YSLEER in the germline V gene. The CDR3 sequence is CASSQEAGGFTEAFF. CDR3 DNA sequence: TGCGCCAGCAGCCAAGAAGCAGGGGGCTTCACTGAAGCTTTCTTT.

The CDR3 loop is CASHREVSSYEQYF. The CDR3 DNA reads TGTGCCAGCCATCGAGAGGTTAGCTCCTACGAGCAGTACTTC. The J gene is TRBJ2-7, the V gene TRBV6-6; D not resolved. V dropped 8 bases and J dropped 0 bases, with 14 bases sitting between them. The germline gives CDR1 MNHNY, CDR2 SVGAGI (reference sequence). The CDR3 consists of 14 residues.

The V gene is TRBV2, the J gene TRBJ2-3; TRBD1 might be the D (5 bases). V was cut by 3 bases and J by 2 bases, with 12 bases left in between. The CDR3 has 15 amino acids. Germline CDR1 SNHLY, CDR2 FYNNEI. CDR3 loop: CASSEFRVYTDTQYF. CDR3 in DNA: TGTGCCAGCAGTGAGTTCAGGGTGTACACAGATACGCAGTATTTT.

In nucleotides, the CDR3 is TGCGCCAGCAGTCCCCTCCAGGGCACCACCTATGGCTACACCTTC. This sequence encodes CASSPLQGTTYGYTF. The J gene is TRBJ1-2, the V gene TRBV4-1, with D possibly matching TRBD1 (5 bases). The germline V gene encodes CDR1 MGHRA and CDR2 YSYEKL. With 6 bases removed from V and 4 bases from J, the gap between germline ends came to 18 bases. CDR3 size: 15 residues.

This rearrangement joins TRBV28 to TRBJ2-7, with D perhaps assigned TRBD1 or TRBD2 (5 bases each). Near its end, the DNA agrees better with TRBJ2-5, so the J call may be wrong. This CDR3 spans 18 amino acids. Germline values: CDR1 MDHEN, CDR2 SYDVKM. CDR3 amino acids: CASSSLGWGFEGGETQYF. In nucleotides, the CDR3 is TGTGCCAGCAGTTCCTTGGGATGGGGGTTTGAAGGAGGAGAGACCCAGTACTTC.

The chain has TRBV15 and TRBJ2-6; D may match TRBD1 or TRBD2 (5 bases each). The germline CDR1 and CDR2 sequences are LNHNV and YYDKDF (reference sequence). Trimming removed 5 bases from V and 2 bases from J, with 13 bases in between. This CDR3 has 16 residues. CDR3 sequence reads: CATSGGRLPGANVLTF. In nucleotides, the CDR3 is TGTGCCACCAGCGGGGGTCGGCTCCCTGGGGCCAACGTCCTGACTTTC.

This clonotype was found a few times. CDR3 sequence reads: CSARDGLLLSYEQYF. CDR3 coding DNA: TGCAGTGCTAGAGACGGCTTGTTACTCTCCTACGAGCAGTACTTC. This sequence joins TRBV20-1 and TRBJ2-7; D remains unclear. The CDR3 is made up of 15 amino acids. V lost 0 bases and J 0 bases, leaving 12 bases between the germline ends. Germline assignment: CDR1 DFQATT and CDR2 SNEGSKA (reference sequence).